This entry lists 3 T cell receptor beta chains sequenced from one sample in a study of blood T cell repertoires in COVID-19. TCRdb's table, derived via immunoSEQ multiplex PCR, lists solely in-frame clones and lacks some. The sample holds a few hundred thousand clones, roughly nine tenths seen once. Specimen: PBMCs or T cells enriched from blood (not recorded which). These receptors originate from a man between 18 and 35 years old who had recovered from COVID-19.

The genes are TRBV27 and TRBJ1-2; D is possibly TRBD1 (6 bases). This CDR3 contains 16 residues. CDR1 and CDR2 (germline): MNHEY, SMNVEV (reference sequence). Deletions cut 6 bases from V and 8 bases from J, with 25 bases between. This chain's CDR3 is CASSRTAAPSVKGYTF. The CDR3 DNA reads as TGTGCCAGCAGCAGGACAGCCGCCCCCTCAGTGAAGGGCTACACCTTC.

This chain connects TRBV11-2 to TRBJ2-7; 7 nucleotides align to TRBD2. The trim removed 1 base at V and 2 bases at J, leaving 5 bases unmatched. Germline V gives CDR1 SGHAT, CDR2 FQNNGV. CDR3 length: 15 amino acids. Here the CDR3 reads CASSLGSSGPYEQYF. CDR3 DNA: TGTGCCAGCAGCTTAGGGTCTAGCGGACCCTACGAGCAGTACTTC.

The chain recombines TRBV27 with TRBJ1-1; 10 bases fit TRBD1. This CDR3 has 18 residues. Germline V gene sequence: CDR1 MNHEY, CDR2 SMNVEV (reference sequence). The J segment lost 0 bases and the V segment lost 1 base, leaving 8 bases of the junction unmatched. The CDR3 region is CASSLWSWTGGLNTEAFF. The CDR3 nucleotides are TGTGCCAGCAGTTTATGGAGTTGGACAGGGGGTTTGAACACTGAAGCTTTCTTT.